This T cell receptor (beta chain) was captured by sequencing in a study of cytomegalovirus exposure and HLA in healthy donors. Across the study: Among the approximately 430 donors who were genotyped, 81% fell in the genetic ancestry cluster that is associated with self-reported Caucasian donors. Study-level points and caveats: Among TCR beta chains, those listed as cytomegalovirus-associated numbered fewer than 200.

These donors counted as nominally healthy when sampled, but unrecorded immune exposures were likely. The PCR made use of 60 Vbeta and 13 Jbeta primers. Authors' methods: Around 80 million unique TCR beta chains, around 10 million of them shared, were counted by a later analysis. Data came from immunoSEQ multiplex PCR; TCRdb stores just in-frame clones and leaves some out. V and J calls and clone size come straight from that table; D and trimming were deduced from the DNA. The data include 100,000 to 150,000 clones; the top ten clones carry over 1.5%. With respect to this clone: Its antigen is not identified. Given the absence of the conserved phenylalanine or tryptophan at the CDR3 end, a read error is likely. The DNA is omitted, as the CDR3 cannot be located on it reliably, and the CDR3 follows TCRdb's listing.

The receptor was derived from a man between 18 and 29 years old in good health and CMV-seronegative. The specimen sequenced was PBMCs.

The CDR3 sequence is CASSLGTTGRLFL. This chain uses TRBV5-4 with TRBJ1-4; the D call of TRBD1 is as the table states it, not checked on the DNA. The CDR3 has 13 residues if both end residues are counted. CDR1 SGHNT and CDR2 YYREEE come from the germline V gene (reference sequence).